The 19 T cell receptor beta chains given below trace back to one sample, sequenced in a study of blood T cell repertoires in COVID-19. The protocol was immunoSEQ multiplex PCR, while the TCRdb copy is restricted to in-frame clones and leaves out a portion. This sample has about 40,000 clones, with about 88% found just once. The material sequenced was peripheral blood. Receptors were obtained from a human donor in a cohort sampled during active COVID-19.

V is TRBV5-1 and J is TRBJ1-1, with unresolved D. The V end lost 4 bases, the J end lost 5 bases, and 12 bases lay between the germline ends. CDR1 SGHRS and CDR2 YFSETQ come from the germline V gene. The CDR3 length is 13 residues. The CDR3 nucleotides are TGCGCCAGCAGCCCGGGAGCGGGGACTGAAGCTTTCTTT. Translated: CASSPGAGTEAFF. The variable domain in full, with the rest retrieved from reference TRBV5-1 and TRBJ1-1, is KAGVTQTPRYLIKTRGQQVTLSCSPISGHRSVSWYQQTPGQGLQFLFEYFSETQRNKGNFPGRFSGRQFSNSRSEMNVSTLELGDSALYLCASSPGAGTEAFFGQGTRLTVV.

V and J are TRBV7-9 and TRBJ2-7; D possibly corresponds to TRBD2 (5 bases). The CDR3 length is 16 residues. The germline V and J ends were trimmed by 3 bases and 3 bases, with 18 bases remaining between them. Germline loops: CDR1 SEHNR, CDR2 FQNEAQ (reference sequence). CDR3 nucleotide sequence: TGTGCCAGCAGCTTTGGTGCCCGGGGTGGCAGCTACGAGCAGTACTTC. This codes for CASSFGARGGSYEQYF.

This chain uses TRBV2 with TRBJ1-4; weak D call: TRBD1 (6 bases). The germline V gene has CDR1 SNHLY and CDR2 FYNNEI. The germline V and J ends were trimmed by 10 bases and 0 bases, with 18 bases remaining between them. CDR3 length: 16 residues. DNA for the CDR3: TGTGCCACCAAAGAGGGACACCCTGCAACTAATGAAAAACTGTTTTTT. Translation: CATKEGHPATNEKLFF.

The chain links TRBV21-1 to TRBJ1-3; the DNA was not used to check the table's D call, TRBD1. TRBV21-1 is marked as a pseudogene. The CDR3 length is 14 residues. DNA of the CDR3: TGTGCCAGCACCTTCCAGGCTGGGGGAAACACCATATATTTT. This encodes CASTFQAGGNTIYF.

This clone occurred once. J is TRBJ1-2 and V is TRBV4-1, with a weak D call TRBD1 (6 bases). Germline V gives CDR1 MGHRA, CDR2 YSYEKL. The V end was cut by 8 bases, the J end by 1 base, with 29 bases between. CDR3 length equals 19 residues. This CDR3 is CASQLGPGTPPQRNYGYTF. In DNA, the CDR3 is TGCGCCAGCCAGCTCGGCCCCGGGACACCACCTCAGCGTAACTATGGCTACACCTTC.

The sample holds one count of this clone. The rearrangement joins TRBV2 to TRBJ2-1, with 12 bases fitting TRBD2. V lost 7 bases and J lost 1; bases outside the gene matches: 5. The CDR3 length is 16 residues. Looked up from germline, CDR1 is SNHLY and CDR2 is FYNNEI. The CDR3 reads CASTASGGVSYNEQFF. CDR3 DNA: TGTGCCAGCACGGCTAGCGGGGGGGTTTCCTACAATGAGCAGTTCTTC.

DNA of the CDR3: TGTGCCTGGGGGATCGGGGGCGGGGGGCTGTCAGATACGCAGTATTTT. This codes for CAWGIGGGGLSDTQYF. The rearrangement links TRBV30 to TRBJ2-3, with 8 bases aligning to TRBD2. The CDR3 has 16 amino acids. The germline V gene has CDR1 GTSNPN and CDR2 SVGIG (reference sequence). The J segment lost 4 bases and the V segment lost 5 bases, leaving 14 bases of the junction unmatched. The full variable domain, in which reference TRBV30 and TRBJ2-3 provide the parts outside the CDR3, is SQTIHQWPATLVQPVGSPLSLECTVEGTSNPNLYWYRQAAGRGLQLLFYSVGIGQISSEVPQNLSASRPQDRQFILSSKKLLLSDSGFYLCAWGIGGGGLSDTQYFGPGTRLTVL.

V usage is TRBV6-1 and J usage is TRBJ2-7; D might be TRBD1 (6 bases). Germline loops: CDR1 MNHNS, CDR2 SASEGT. Trimming took off 3 bases at V and 3 bases at J, with 12 bases between the two ends. The CDR3 has 14 amino acids. The CDR3, as DNA: TGTGCCAGCAGTGATCAGGGGTCGAACTACGAGCAGTACTTC. As protein: CASSDQGSNYEQYF.

This chain connects TRBV29-1 to TRBJ2-2, with TRBD2 identical over 8 bases. The CDR3 is made up of 13 amino acids. V lost 4 bases to trimming and J lost 4 bases; unmatched junction nucleotides: 2. Per germline, CDR1 SQVTM and CDR2 ANQGSEA. The CDR3, as DNA: TGCAGCGTTGGGCGGGGGGCCACCGGGGAGCTGTTTTTT. Protein: CSVGRGATGELFF.

J is TRBJ1-5 and V is TRBV10-3; D ambiguous. CDR3 length: 16 amino acids. V lost 1 base, J lost 2 bases, and 12 bases lay in between. Germline loops: CDR1 ENHRY, CDR2 SYGVKD. The DNA for the CDR3 is TGTGCCATCAGTGAGTTTTGGGCCGGCGGCAATCAGCCCCAGCATTTT. Amino acid sequence: CAISEFWAGGNQPQHF.

This clone was detected once. The chain uses TRBV3-1 (or the pseudogene TRBV3-2) and TRBJ2-5; a weak D match, TRBD1 (5 bases). Germline-derived CDR1 and CDR2 are LGHDT and YNNKEL (reference sequence). Trimming pared 4 bases from V and 2 bases from J, leaving 11 bases between. This CDR3 is 14 amino acids long. The CDR3 loop is CASSPRVAQETQYF. The CDR3 DNA reads TGTGCCAGCAGCCCCAGGGTGGCACAAGAGACCCAGTACTTC.

The chain uses TRBV1 and TRBJ1-3; TRBD1, the D gene given by the table, was not confirmed from the DNA. TRBV1 is designated a pseudogene. This CDR3 is built from 17 residues. CDR3 amino acids: CTSSLNAGRPQGNTIYF. DNA for the CDR3: TGCACCAGCAGCCTCAACGCTGGTAGGCCACAGGGGAACACCATATATTTT.

The chain recombines TRBV19 with TRBJ1-4; weak D call: TRBD1 (5 bases). Deletions cut 4 bases from V and 5 bases from J, with 14 bases between. The CDR3 consists of 15 residues. Per germline, CDR1 LNHDA and CDR2 SQIVND (reference sequence). CDR3 region: CASSRLGQRNEKLFF. For the CDR3, the DNA is TGTGCCAGTAGTAGGCTTGGACAACGAAATGAAAAACTGTTTTTT.

The chain has TRBV11-2 and TRBJ1-1; 10 positions match TRBD1. Germline CDR1 and CDR2: SGHAT and FQNNGV. V lost 1 base and J lost 9; bases outside the gene matches: 5. This CDR3 is built from 14 residues. Here the CDR3 reads CASSLGQTGGKAFF. CDR3 sequence (DNA): TGTGCCAGCAGCTTAGGACAGACAGGGGGCAAAGCTTTCTTT.

This chain joins TRBV5-1 and TRBJ2-1, with a weak D call TRBD1 (5 bases). This CDR3 has 15 residues. Between the trimmed V and J ends, which lost 1 base and 3 bases, there was a span of 11 bases. Germline-derived CDR1 and CDR2 are SGHRS and YFSETQ. The CDR3 DNA is TGCGCCAGCAGCTTGTCGCCAGGGATCTACAATGAGCAGTTCTTC. Its translation: CASSLSPGIYNEQFF.

The chain couples TRBV29-1 to TRBJ2-3, with D tentatively TRBD2 (6 bases). Germline V CDR1 and CDR2: SQVTM, ANQGSEA. Trimming took off 4 bases at V and 3 bases at J, with 14 bases between the two ends. There are 14 residues in the CDR3. The CDR3 spells CSVGQGGATDTQYF. The CDR3 bases are TGCAGCGTTGGGCAGGGAGGTGCGACAGATACGCAGTATTTT.

The chain is built from TRBV11-3 and TRBJ1-1; no clear D. The V gene lost 5 bases and the J gene lost 5 bases, with 15 bases spanning the gap. The length of the CDR3 is 14 residues. In germline, CDR1 is SGHNT, CDR2 YENEEA. DNA for the CDR3: TGTGCCAGCAGCACCAACCTCGGTGATACTGAAGCTTTCTTT. It codes for CASSTNLGDTEAFF. The full variable domain, in which reference TRBV11-3 and TRBJ1-1 provide the parts outside the CDR3, is EAGVVQSPRYKIIEKKQPVAFWCNPISGHNTLYWYLQNLGQGPELLIRYENEEAVDDSQLPKDRFSAERLKGVDSTLKIQPAELGDSAVYLCASSTNLGDTEAFFGQGTRLTVV.

This chain connects TRBV6-2 or TRBV6-3 to TRBJ1-5; 9 positions match TRBD1. The CDR3 sequence is 15 residues long. Germline CDR1 and CDR2: MNHEY and SVGEGT. Trimming at V came to 5 bases and at J to 5 bases, leaving 7 bases not matched to a gene. This CDR3 is CASSEGQGPDQPQHF. The CDR3 DNA reads TGTGCCAGCAGTGAGGGACAGGGTCCGGATCAGCCCCAGCATTTT.

This chain connects TRBV19 to TRBJ2-1, with TRBD2 matching 11 bases. V was pared by 5 bases and J by 6 bases, with 9 bases of the junction left unmatched. The germline V gene encodes CDR1 LNHDA and CDR2 SQIVND (reference sequence). This CDR3 spans 16 amino acids. The CDR3 bases are TGTGCCAGTAGTGCATTAACTAGCGGGGGAGCCAATGAGCAGTTCTTC. The encoded protein is CASSALTSGGANEQFF.